Listed below are T cell receptor beta chains from one sample, sequenced in a study of blood T cell repertoires in COVID-19. Clones were read by immunoSEQ multiplex PCR, and TCRdb kept only the in-frame ones, dropping some. The sample carries 290,000 or so clones, roughly nine tenths recorded once. Input material: peripheral blood. Receptors were obtained from a young man with active or convalescent COVID-19. The conserved cysteine and the conserved F or W are not part of the CDR3 here.

cdr3_length	v_call	j_call	cdr3_aa
14	TRBV7-9	TRBJ1-5	ASSLPGDRGNQPQH
13	TRBV28	TRBJ2-7	ASSLFGELNYEQY
11	TRBV7-9	TRBJ2-2	ASWGQGLGELF
12	TRBV7-9	TRBJ1-3	ASSGDRAGNTIY
16	TRBV6-6	TRBJ1-5	ASSPQQGALGSNQPQH
15	TRBV15	TRBJ2-1	ATSRGFKSGGHHEQF
15	TRBV5-8	TRBJ1-6	ATRDRGRGLRDSPLH
13	TRBV5-1	TRBJ1-1	ASSPLQGPGTEAF
13	TRBV7-8	TRBJ2-5	ASGRLAGGGETQY
11	TRBV27	TRBJ2-1	ASSRLLADEQF
12	TRBV6-2/TRBV6-3	TRBJ1-1	ASSFTVLNTEAF
13	TRBV9	TRBJ2-3	ASSVGAKSSDTQY
13	TRBV3-1/TRBV3-2	TRBJ2-7	ASSPERGPTYEQY
12	TRBV5-4	TRBJ2-3	ASSSGQGEDTQY
13	TRBV2	TRBJ1-2	ASRPGTGQIYGYT
11	TRBV19	TRBJ1-1	ASSGYSGTEAF
13	TRBV3-1/TRBV3-2	TRBJ2-7	ASSQPGTGIYEQY
14	TRBV18	TRBJ1-5	ASSPSRGRGEQPQH
13	TRBV3-1/TRBV3-2	TRBJ1-4	ASSQAKREGEKLF
12	TRBV6-4	TRBJ2-1	ASSEAGGNNEQF
12	TRBV29-1	TRBJ2-3	SAVAKLNEDTQY
10	TRBV3-1/TRBV3-2	TRBJ2-5	ASSPYQETQY
12	TRBV28	TRBJ1-2	ASSDRGAVGGYT
14	TRBV28	TRBJ2-7	ASSPTPGTGENEQY
12	TRBV11-3	TRBJ2-7	ASSGQGQPYEQY
15	TRBV7-3	TRBJ2-1	ASSLGAPGLGSNEQF
10	TRBV24-1	TRBJ2-7	ATSAAGGEQY
13	TRBV7-8	TRBJ1-2	ASSRRDRGVYGYT
15	TRBV7-9	TRBJ2-5	ASSLEERNRALKTQY
12	TRBV18	TRBJ1-6	ASSRPGENSPLH